This T cell receptor beta chain was recovered during a study of cytomegalovirus exposure and HLA in healthy donors. At the level of the study: Among about 179 million T cells, an earlier analysis found approximately 110 million unique TCR beta sequences. General observations from the study: Prior analysis indicated that the majority of TCR beta V segments exhibited productivity approximately 87% or approximately 30% of the time. The authors excluded some V segments, including TRBV6-2 and TRBV6-3, as indistinguishable. CMV serostatus was the sole immune exposure information available.

This clone was detected only once. Its antigen is not identified. Germline loops: CDR1 SGHAT, CDR2 FQNNGV. CDR3 length: 18 amino acids. Trimming removed 1 base from V and 5 bases from J; junction bases left unmatched: 15. Amplification used 60 Vbeta primers and 13 Jbeta primers. The table came from immunoSEQ multiplex PCR; TCRdb's copy has only in-frame clones and leaves some out. This repertoire shows about 21,000 clones, 65% to 85% found once; its top ten account for 7.4%. This clonotype was obtained from a man in his sixties in good health and CMV-seronegative. Sequenced sample: PBMCs. V usage is TRBV11-2 and J usage is TRBJ2-5; 8 bases are a match to TRBD2. The CDR3 DNA sequence: TGTGCCAGCAGCTTAGGACGGGGGGGCCTGGAGGGGCGGGAGACCCAGTACTTC. Amino acids: CASSLGRGGLEGRETQYF.